This TCR beta chain stems from a study of T-cell reconstitution after alpha-beta-depleted transplantation in children. In this sample, this clonotype turned up many times. Unique molecular identifiers were used in preparing the TCRbeta library. TCRdb re-called the PCR reads through MiXCR, storing one row per CDR3 protein. The sample shows around 600,000 distinct CDR3 sequences, approximately 10% of them seen only once. CDR1 is MNHEY and CDR2 is SVGAGI in the germline V gene. This CDR3 spans 14 amino acids. The junction had 7 bases not matched to a gene; V was cut back by 4 bases and J by 5 bases. This chain links TRBV6-5 with TRBJ2-7; the match to TRBD1 covers 8 bases. Specimen: PBMCs from the stem cell graft donor, collected from the stem cell graft. The sequence came from a human donor who donated a stem cell graft to a child with acute myeloid leukemia. The CDR3 protein is CASSWTGRSNEQYF. The CDR3, as DNA: TGTGCCAGCAGTTGGACAGGGAGGAGTAACGAGCAGTACTTC.